These 23 T cell receptor beta chains share one sample of origin, sequenced in a study of post-analysis software for immune sequencing data. TCR beta libraries were prepared from cDNA with unique molecular identifiers. TCRdb reprocessed the PCR reads via MiXCR and lists one record per CDR3 protein. Among roughly 430,000 distinct CDR3 sequences listed, about 40% were seen once. Whole-study results and caveats: Compared with controls, patients had more of five or six TRBV segments, including TRBV5-6, TRBV5-1 and TRBV20-1.

Their antigens are not known. Material: blood. These receptors were taken from a girl aged 2-10 years with multiple sclerosis.

The rearrangement joins TRBV10-3 to TRBJ2-1, with D perhaps matching TRBD2 (5 bases). Deletions cut 2 bases from V and 2 bases from J, with 7 bases between. Per the germline V gene, CDR1 is ENHRY and CDR2 is SYGVKD. This CDR3 is built from 14 residues. The CDR3 DNA reads TGTGCCATCAGTGAGGGGGAGACCTACAATGAGCAGTTCTTC. This gives the protein CAISEGETYNEQFF.

DNA for the CDR3: TGTGCCAGTAGCGGGACAGGGGGCCTCACAAGGGCTTTCTTT. This codes for CASSGTGGLTRAFF. This rearrangement joins TRBV19 to TRBJ1-1, with 12 bases matching TRBD1. The CDR3 sequence is 14 residues long. Germline loops: CDR1 LNHDA, CDR2 SQIVND (reference sequence). With V trimmed by 6 bases and J by 11 bases, 10 bases remained unmatched.

The CDR3 sequence: CSVTLGGPGETQYF. CDR3 bases: TGCAGCGTCACCCTGGGGGGCCCTGGGGAGACCCAGTACTTC. The rearrangement links TRBV29-1 to TRBJ2-5; D may correspond to TRBD1 or TRBD2 (6 bases each). With 6 bases removed from V and 5 bases from J, the gap between germline ends came to 19 bases. Germline V gene data show CDR1 as SQVTM and CDR2 as ANQGSEA. This CDR3 is 14 amino acids long.

The chain links TRBV27 to TRBJ2-5; D is undetermined. The CDR3 totals 12 residues. Germline V lookup: CDR1 MNHEY, CDR2 SMNVEV (reference sequence). Trimming pared 5 bases from V and 4 bases from J, leaving 8 bases between. The CDR3 sequence is CASSRNRETQYF. The CDR3 DNA is TGTGCCAGCAGTCGAAATCGAGAGACCCAGTACTTC.

This clonotype has just a few counts. The chain couples TRBV29-1 to TRBJ2-1; TRBD2 might be the D (5 bases). Per the germline V gene, CDR1 is SQVTM and CDR2 is ANQGSEA. V dropped 5 bases and J dropped 0 bases, with 17 bases sitting between them. The CDR3 is 16 amino acids. The CDR3, as DNA: TGCAGCGTTCGGGGAGTTCCTAATAGCTCCTACAATGAGCAGTTCTTC. Translated, it gives CSVRGVPNSSYNEQFF.

V usage is TRBV29-1 and J usage is TRBJ2-1; 7 bases are a match to TRBD2. The CDR3 loop spans 13 amino acids. In germline, CDR1 is SQVTM, CDR2 ANQGSEA. With V trimmed by 4 bases and J by 7 bases, 7 bases remained unmatched. CDR3 region: CSVAAGEVNEQFF. The CDR3, as DNA: TGCAGCGTTGCGGCGGGAGAGGTGAATGAGCAGTTCTTC.

This clonotype has more than one count but fewer than ten. V and J are TRBV15 and TRBJ2-5; no definite D call. CDR1 and CDR2 from the germline V gene are LNHNV and YYDKDF (reference sequence). V was trimmed by 1 base and J by 1 base, leaving 7 bases between them. The CDR3 is made up of 14 amino acids. In DNA form, the CDR3 reads TGTGCCACCAGCAGAGGAGGAGCCCAAGAGACCCAGTACTTC. It translates to CATSRGGAQETQYF.

CDR3 amino acids: CASSLGVAGGQETQYF. In DNA, the CDR3 is TGTGCCAGCAGCTTAGGGGTAGCGGGAGGGCAAGAGACCCAGTACTTC. The chain recombines TRBV7-2 with TRBJ2-5; 11 positions agree with TRBD2. Germline V CDR1 and CDR2: SGHTA, FQGNSA. CDR3 size: 16 residues. V dropped 1 base and J dropped 2; count of bases not matched to a gene: 3.

This clonotype was detected only a few times. Here the CDR3 reads CASSLASVGVGGYTF. The DNA for the CDR3 is TGTGCCAGCAGTTTAGCGTCTGTGGGAGTAGGGGGCTACACCTTC. V is TRBV12-3 or TRBV12-4 and J is TRBJ1-2, with D unclear. CDR3 length equals 15 residues. The V end was cut by 0 bases, the J end by 8 bases, with 16 bases between.

This chain's CDR3 is CSARLDGGNQPQHF. CDR3 nucleotides: TGCAGTGCTAGATTGGACGGGGGCAATCAGCCCCAGCATTTT. The chain recombines TRBV20-1 with TRBJ1-5; no clear D gene. The CDR3 contains 14 residues. The V end was cut by 2 bases, the J end by 2 bases, with 10 bases between. Germline V gene lookup returns CDR1 DFQATT and CDR2 SNEGSKA (reference sequence).

The table lists this clonotype with a few counts. The V call is TRBV10-3, the J call TRBJ2-7; D not certain. Germline CDR1 is ENHRY and CDR2 is SYGVKD. The CDR3 is made up of 12 amino acids. Trimming cost V 3 bases and J 2 bases, with 5 bases left between them. The chain's CDR3 is CAISEGPYEQYF. The DNA for the CDR3 is TGTGCCATCAGTGAAGGGCCCTACGAGCAGTACTTC.

The V and J genes are TRBV5-5 and TRBJ2-1, with 7 bases lining up with TRBD2. Germline CDR1 reads SGHKS; CDR2 reads YYEKEE (reference sequence). The V segment lost 5 bases and the J segment 0 bases; nucleotides outside the gene matches: 2. The length of the CDR3 is 14 residues. The CDR3, as DNA: TGTGCCAGCAGTGGGGGGGGCTCCTACAATGAGCAGTTCTTC. Translated, it gives CASSGGGSYNEQFF.

This chain links TRBV4-3 with TRBJ2-1; D may be TRBD2 (6 bases). In germline, CDR1 is LGHNA, CDR2 YSLEER. V was clipped by 4 bases and J by 12 bases, with 25 bases between them. The CDR3 is 16 amino acids. The CDR3 nucleotides read TGCGCCAGCAGCCCTGAAGGAACGGGAGCCCGGTCGGGGCAGTTCTTC. Protein sequence: CASSPEGTGARSGQFF.

The rearrangement uses TRBV20-1 and TRBJ2-1; D could derive from TRBD1 or TRBD2 (6 bases each). V was pared by 0 bases and J by 8 bases, with 20 bases between. This CDR3 spans 16 amino acids. The V gene's germline CDR1 is DFQATT and CDR2 SNEGSKA (reference sequence). The CDR3 bases are TGCAGTGCTAGAGAAAGACGGGGGCGCCAAAGAGATGAGCAGTTCTTC. It codes for CSARERRGRQRDEQFF.

This clonotype was counted between two and nine times. The chain uses TRBV3-1 and TRBJ2-1; D possibly uses TRBD1 or TRBD2 (5 bases each). Germline loops: CDR1 LGHDT, CDR2 YNNKEL (reference sequence). V was clipped by 7 bases and J by 6 bases, with 16 bases between them. CDR3 length equals 14 residues. CDR3 protein: CASTPGRRANEQFF. CDR3 nucleotide sequence: TGTGCCAGCACACCGGGACGACGTGCCAATGAGCAGTTCTTC.

This clonotype was seen only a few times. The chain joins TRBV20-1 to TRBJ2-7; possible D gene TRBD1, 5 bases. Germline V CDR1 and CDR2: DFQATT, SNEGSKA (reference sequence). The CDR3 has 13 amino acids. Trimming pared 1 base from V and 3 bases from J, leaving 10 bases between. The CDR3 here is CSARAAGRYEQYF. The CDR3 nucleotides are TGCAGTGCTAGAGCGGCAGGGCGCTACGAGCAGTACTTC.

Remarks on this clonotype: Germline and junction disagree at one end, which may indicate a read error. The gene calls are TRBV7-2 and TRBJ1-2; TRBD1 agrees at 7 bases. CDR1 is SGHTA, CDR2 FQGNSA, per germline. CDR3 length: 15 residues. CDR3 loop: CASSPGTAFSYGYIF. In DNA form, the CDR3 reads TGTGCCAGCAGCCCCGGGACAGCTTTTAGCTATGGCTACATCTTC.

Here the CDR3 DNA reads TGTGCCACCAGCAGAGTTACCGGGGACAGGGGGATGGAGACTGAAGCTTTCTTT. Protein sequence: CATSRVTGDRGMETEAFF. This chain uses TRBV15 with TRBJ1-1, with 11 positions matching TRBD1. Germline CDR1 and CDR2: LNHNV and YYDKDF (reference sequence). This CDR3 region has 18 residues. V dropped 1 base and J dropped 5; count of bases not matched to a gene: 12.

This clonotype has a handful of counts. The chain carries TRBV4-3 and TRBJ2-1, with 8 bases matching TRBD1. The germline CDR1 and CDR2 sequences are LGHNA and YSLEER. CDR3 length equals 13 residues. The V segment lost 4 bases and the J segment 8 bases; nucleotides outside the gene matches: 4. The CDR3 is CASSRQGCDEQFF. The CDR3 DNA is TGCGCCAGCAGCCGACAGGGGTGCGATGAGCAGTTCTTC.

V gene TRBV9 combines with J gene TRBJ2-7, with a possible D match to TRBD2 (5 bases). The CDR3 is 13 residues long. Germline V gives CDR1 SGDLS, CDR2 YYNGEE. Trimming stripped 1 base from V and 4 bases from J, with 9 bases between. The CDR3 here is CASSVSEGYEQYF. In nucleotides, the CDR3 is TGTGCCAGCAGCGTATCCGAGGGTTACGAGCAGTACTTC.

As DNA, the CDR3 is TGCAGCGTAACAGGGCCAACAACCTACGAGCAGTACTTC. This encodes CSVTGPTTYEQYF. The V and J genes are TRBV29-1 and TRBJ2-7; D may be TRBD1 (6 bases). The CDR3 loop spans 13 amino acids. The V gene's germline CDR1 is SQVTM and CDR2 ANQGSEA. V was cut by 6 bases and J by 2 bases, with 14 bases left in between.

The rearrangement links TRBV7-9 to TRBJ2-6, with D possibly TRBD1 on 5 matching bases. CDR3 length: 18 amino acids. The germline gives CDR1 SEHNR, CDR2 FQNEAQ (reference sequence). Trimming removed 7 bases at V and 0 bases at J, with 19 bases between. CDR3 nucleotides: TGTGCCAGCAATAGGGGTGGTCAGGACCTCTCTGGGGCCAACGTCCTGACTTTC. It encodes CASNRGGQDLSGANVLTF.

In regard to this clonotype: Germline is not matched at one junction end, which may reflect a read error. The gene calls are TRBV9 and TRBJ2-1; 8 nucleotides line up with TRBD2. The CDR3 covers 16 residues. The germline CDR1 and CDR2 sequences are SGDLS and YYNGEE. CDR3 protein: CASSQEGSGVYNEQFF. In nucleotides, the CDR3 is TGCGCCAGCAGCCAAGAGGGTAGCGGGGTGTACAATGAGCAGTTCTTC. Based on the CDR3 plus reference TRBV9 and TRBJ2-1, the full variable domain is DSGVTQTPKHLITATGQRVTLRCSPRSGDLSVYWYQQSLDQGLQFLIQYYNGEERAKGNILERFSAQQFPDLHSELNLSSLELGDSALYFCASSQEGSGVYNEQFFGPGTRLTVL.